This T cell receptor (beta chain) comes out of a study of blood T cell repertoires in COVID-19. Study context: Sites in the United States, Italy and Spain provided acute and convalescent COVID-19 samples. PBMCs, B-cell-depleted T cells, or T cells provided the cDNA or gDNA that made up the material.

Trimming removed 2 bases from V and 2 bases from J; junction bases left unmatched: 13. The CDR3 sequence is 18 residues long. Germline-derived CDR1 and CDR2 are LGHDT and YNNKEL (reference sequence). Authors' data handling: Estimates of nucleated cell counts were drawn from the amplification of reference gene primers. Only in-frame clones appear in the TCRdb table, and some are missing; sequencing was by immunoSEQ multiplex PCR. That table supplies the V and J calls and clone size; D and trimming were determined from the DNA. The data contain roughly 120,000 clones, over 85% of them singletons. The sample holds a few counts of this clone.

This chain links TRBV3-1 (or the pseudogene TRBV3-2) with TRBJ2-3, with 7 bases aligning to TRBD2. The source material was peripheral blood. The clonotype comes from a man aged 45-60 years with active COVID-19. This CDR3 reads CASSQLSPGRGTTDTQYF. The CDR3 DNA reads as TGTGCCAGCAGCCAACTAAGTCCTGGGCGGGGGACCACAGATACGCAGTATTTT.